A selection of T cell receptor beta chains follows, all from one sample in a study of multiple sclerosis patients with progressive multifocal leukoencephalopathy. Here immunoSEQ multiplex PCR was the method, and the copy in TCRdb shows in-frame clones only, minus some. The table has 25,000 to 35,000 clones, 85% to 95% seen once; the top ten hold around 2.1%. Sequences were obtained from PBMCs. All receptors derive from a man aged 25 to 45 with multiple sclerosis. CDR3s include the opening cysteine and the closing phenylalanine or tryptophan. A D gene is named only where the DNA matches it firmly. A clone size is listed for some rows: how often the clone was seen (once, few, many), or a class if it is expanded.

cdr3_aa: CASSLGQASYEQYF
cdr3_nt: TGTGCCAGCAGCCTTGGGCAGGCATCCTACGAGCAGTACTTC
j_call: TRBJ2-7
v_call: TRBV7-9
d_call: .
clone_size: few

cdr3_aa: CASSFASGEGRRETQYF
cdr3_nt: TGTGCCAGCAGCTTTGCGTCGGGGGAGGGTAGACGGGAGACCCAGTACTTC
j_call: TRBJ2-5
v_call: TRBV7-9
d_call: TRBD2
clone_size: .

cdr3_aa: CASSTTSTDTQYF
cdr3_nt: TGTGCCAGCTCAACAACTAGCACAGATACGCAGTATTTT
j_call: TRBJ2-3
v_call: TRBV18
d_call: .
clone_size: .

cdr3_aa: CASSVATGQGISPLHF
cdr3_nt: TGTGCCAGCAGCGTAGCTACAGGGCAGGGGATCTCACCCCTCCACTTT
j_call: TRBJ1-6
v_call: TRBV9
d_call: .
clone_size: .

cdr3_aa: CASSPGDSYEQYF
cdr3_nt: TGTGCCAGCAGTCCAGGGGACTCCTACGAGCAGTACTTC
j_call: TRBJ2-7
v_call: TRBV27
d_call: .
clone_size: .

cdr3_aa: CASSWEQGAGGYTF
cdr3_nt: TGTGCCAGCAGCTGGGAGCAGGGGGCGGGTGGCTACACCTTC
j_call: TRBJ1-2
v_call: TRBV5-6
d_call: TRBD1
clone_size: .

cdr3_aa: CASSLAGHLNTEAFF
cdr3_nt: TGTGCCAGCAGCCTGGCGGGACACCTGAACACTGAAGCTTTCTTT
j_call: TRBJ1-1
v_call: TRBV5-4
d_call: .
clone_size: .

cdr3_aa: CASSGTGNTGELFF
cdr3_nt: TGTGCCAGCTCCGGGACAGGGAACACCGGGGAGCTGTTTTTT
j_call: TRBJ2-2
v_call: TRBV7-3
d_call: TRBD1
clone_size: .

cdr3_aa: CAWRGQENIQYF
cdr3_nt: TGTGCCTGGAGGGGGCAAGAAAACATTCAGTACTTC
j_call: TRBJ2-4
v_call: TRBV30
d_call: .
clone_size: .

cdr3_aa: CASSGQGGSEAFF
cdr3_nt: TGTGCCAGCAGCGGACAGGGGGGGTCTGAAGCTTTCTTT
j_call: TRBJ1-1
v_call: TRBV2
d_call: TRBD1
clone_size: .

cdr3_aa: CASSLGDRERNYGYTF
cdr3_nt: TGCGCCAGCAGCTTGGGAGACAGGGAGAGAAACTATGGCTACACCTTC
j_call: TRBJ1-2
v_call: TRBV5-1
d_call: TRBD1
clone_size: .

cdr3_aa: CASSSSPRYEQYF
cdr3_nt: TGTGCCAGCAGCTCATCCCCGAGATACGAGCAGTACTTC
j_call: TRBJ2-7
v_call: TRBV7-2
d_call: .
clone_size: .

cdr3_aa: CASSLNHGSYEQYF
cdr3_nt: TGTGCCAGCAGCTTAAATCACGGCTCCTACGAGCAGTACTTC
j_call: TRBJ2-7
v_call: TRBV7-2
d_call: .
clone_size: .

cdr3_aa: CASSTGTSSYNEQFF
cdr3_nt: TGTGCCAGCAGTACCGGGACTAGTTCCTACAATGAGCAGTTCTTC
j_call: TRBJ2-1
v_call: TRBV27
d_call: TRBD2
clone_size: once

cdr3_aa: CASRRGDRVTGELFF
cdr3_nt: TGTGCCAGCAGGAGGGGGGACAGGGTCACCGGGGAGCTGTTTTTT
j_call: TRBJ2-2
v_call: TRBV2
d_call: TRBD1
clone_size: .

cdr3_aa: CASSATSGRPTGELFF
cdr3_nt: TGTGCCAGCAGCGCTACTAGCGGGAGGCCCACCGGGGAGCTGTTTTTT
j_call: TRBJ2-2
v_call: TRBV7-9
d_call: TRBD2
clone_size: .

cdr3_aa: CASSPLTGNTEAFF
cdr3_nt: TGTGCCAGCTCACCGCTTACAGGGAACACTGAAGCTTTCTTT
j_call: TRBJ1-1
v_call: TRBV18
d_call: .
clone_size: .

cdr3_aa: CASSLDLGTEAFF
cdr3_nt: TGTGCCAGCAGCTTGGACCTAGGGACTGAAGCTTTCTTT
j_call: TRBJ1-1
v_call: TRBV7-9
d_call: .
clone_size: .

cdr3_aa: CASSFRDRGRSPQDTQYF
cdr3_nt: TGTGCCAGCAGCTTCCGGGACAGGGGCAGGTCCCCGCAAGATACGCAGTATTTT
j_call: TRBJ2-3
v_call: TRBV7-9
d_call: TRBD1
clone_size: .

cdr3_aa: CAWSVRRGETQYF
cdr3_nt: TGTGCCTGGAGTGTACGGCGGGGTGAGACCCAGTACTTC
j_call: TRBJ2-5
v_call: TRBV30
d_call: .
clone_size: .

cdr3_aa: CSVRTHDYYEQYF
cdr3_nt: TGCAGCGTTCGGACGCACGATTACTACGAGCAGTACTTC
j_call: TRBJ2-7
v_call: TRBV29-1
d_call: .
clone_size: .

cdr3_aa: CASSVVQGSNTEAFF
cdr3_nt: TGTGCCAGCAGCGTAGTCCAGGGATCGAACACTGAAGCTTTCTTT
j_call: TRBJ1-1
v_call: TRBV9
d_call: .
clone_size: .

cdr3_aa: CASRSASGIYEQYF
cdr3_nt: TGTGCCAGCAGGTCCGCTAGCGGGATCTACGAGCAGTACTTC
j_call: TRBJ2-7
v_call: TRBV7-2
d_call: TRBD2
clone_size: .

cdr3_aa: CASSFRDLDNEQFF
cdr3_nt: TGTGCCAGCAGCTTCCGGGACCTTGATAATGAGCAGTTCTTC
j_call: TRBJ2-1
v_call: TRBV7-9
d_call: .
clone_size: .

cdr3_aa: CATKWAAGYTF
cdr3_nt: TGTGCCACCAAATGGGCGGCTGGCTACACCTTC
j_call: TRBJ1-2
v_call: TRBV27
d_call: .
clone_size: .

cdr3_aa: CASKSGTGGMKAFF
cdr3_nt: TGCGCCAGCAAATCCGGGACAGGGGGGATGAAAGCTTTCTTT
j_call: TRBJ1-1
v_call: TRBV5-1
d_call: TRBD1
clone_size: .